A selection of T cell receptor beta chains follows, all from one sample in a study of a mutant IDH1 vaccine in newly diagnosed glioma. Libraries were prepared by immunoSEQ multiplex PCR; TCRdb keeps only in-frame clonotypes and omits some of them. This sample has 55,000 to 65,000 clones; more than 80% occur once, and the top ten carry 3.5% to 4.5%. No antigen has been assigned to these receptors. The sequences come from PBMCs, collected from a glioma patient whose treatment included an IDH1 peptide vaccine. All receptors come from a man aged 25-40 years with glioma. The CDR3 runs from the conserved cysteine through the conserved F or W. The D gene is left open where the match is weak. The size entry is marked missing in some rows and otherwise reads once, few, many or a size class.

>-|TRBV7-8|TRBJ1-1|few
TGTGCAAGCGGAGGGGATGTTCGAGCTTTCTTT
CASGGDVRAFF
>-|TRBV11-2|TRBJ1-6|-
TGTGCCAGCAGCCCAGTTAATTCACCCCTCCACTTT
CASSPVNSPLHF
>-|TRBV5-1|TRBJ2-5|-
TGCGCCAGCAGGGAGGGAGAGACCCAGTACTTC
CASREGETQYF
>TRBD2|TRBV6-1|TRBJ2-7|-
TGTGCCAGCAGGGGACTAGCGGGATCCTACGAGCAGTACTTC
CASRGLAGSYEQYF
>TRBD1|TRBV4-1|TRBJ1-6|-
TGCGCCAGCAGCCAACGGGACAGGGGGAATTACTATACGGGGTTGGGGTCACCCCTCCACTTT
CASSQRDRGNYYTGLGSPLHF
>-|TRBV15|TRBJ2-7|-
TGTGCCACCAGCAGAGGACCCTTATCCGGGACTCTATATTACGAGCAGTACTTC
CATSRGPLSGTLYYEQYF
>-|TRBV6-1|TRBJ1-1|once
TGTGCCAGCAGACTAGGAGATACTGAAGCTTTCTTT
CASRLGDTEAFF
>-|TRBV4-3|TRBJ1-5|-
TGCGCCAGCAGCCAAGATTGGGATCAGCCCCAGCATTTT
CASSQDWDQPQHF
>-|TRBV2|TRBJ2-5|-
TGTGCCAGCATGGGAGAGGAGACCCAGTACTTC
CASMGEETQYF
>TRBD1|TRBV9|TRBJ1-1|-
TGTGCCAGCAGCGGACGACCGGACAGGGGGAACACTGAAGCTTTCTTT
CASSGRPDRGNTEAFF
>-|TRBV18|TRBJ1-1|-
TGTGCCAGCTCACCAAGCGGGGTTGAAGCTTTCTTT
CASSPSGVEAFF
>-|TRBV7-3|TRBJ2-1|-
TGTGCCAGCAGCTCACAAAATATCAGGGGTGTCGAGCAGTTCTTC
CASSSQNIRGVEQFF
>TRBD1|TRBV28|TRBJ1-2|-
TGTGCCAGCAATGCTCCGGGACAGGGAAATGGCTACACCTTC
CASNAPGQGNGYTF
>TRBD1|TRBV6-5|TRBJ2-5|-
TGTGCCAGCAGTTACTCAACAGGGGGCGCAGAGACCCAGTACTTC
CASSYSTGGAETQYF
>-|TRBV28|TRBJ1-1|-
TGTGCCAGCAGGGGGGACACTGAAGCTTTCTTT
CASRGDTEAFF
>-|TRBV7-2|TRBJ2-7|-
TGTGCCAGCAGCCCCCTTCCCCCGGGGAGAGCCGAGCAGTACTTC
CASSPLPPGRAEQYF
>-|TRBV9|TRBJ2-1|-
TGTGCCAGCAGCTCCCTAGGGGATGAGCAGTTCTTC
CASSSLGDEQFF
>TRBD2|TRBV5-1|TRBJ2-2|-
TGCGCCAGCAGCTTGGCGACTAGCGGGAGGAGGATCGGGGAGCTGTTTTTT
CASSLATSGRRIGELFF
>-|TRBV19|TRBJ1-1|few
TGTGCCAGTAGTATATATGGGGGTGGGTACACTGAAGCTTTCTTT
CASSIYGGGYTEAFF
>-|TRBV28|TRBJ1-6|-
TGTGCCAGCAGTCGGGGACGGTCTCGGGGTTCACCCCTCCACTTT
CASSRGRSRGSPLHF
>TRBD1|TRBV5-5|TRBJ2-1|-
TGTGCCAGCAGCCCCGCCGGGACAGGGAATAGGAATGAGCAGTTCTTC
CASSPAGTGNRNEQFF
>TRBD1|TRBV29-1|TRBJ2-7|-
TGCAGCGTTGGGGGACAGGGCTACGAGCAGTACTTC
CSVGGQGYEQYF
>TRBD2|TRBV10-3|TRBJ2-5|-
TGTGCCATCAGTGAGGGCGGGGGGGCTCAAGAGACCCAGTACTTC
CAISEGGGAQETQYF
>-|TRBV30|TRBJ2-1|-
TGTGCCTGGAGTGTACGGGGTGAGCAGTTCTTC
CAWSVRGEQFF
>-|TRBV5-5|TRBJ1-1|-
TGTGCCAGCAGCTTGATCAAGGTCGGACCCACTGAAGCTTTCTTT
CASSLIKVGPTEAFF
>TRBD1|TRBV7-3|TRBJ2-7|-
TGTGCCAGCAGCTTAACAGGGGGCAACAACGAGCAGTACTTC
CASSLTGGNNEQYF
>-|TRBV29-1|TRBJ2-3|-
TGCAGCGTTGACCCCTGGGGAACTACAGATACGCAGTATTTT
CSVDPWGTTDTQYF
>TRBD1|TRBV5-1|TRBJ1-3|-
TGCGCCAGCAGCCTGGACAGGGGTTCCATATATTTT
CASSLDRGSIYF
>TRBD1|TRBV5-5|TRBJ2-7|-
TGTGCCAGCAGCGGGGGACAGGGGATCAGGGAGCAGTACTTC
CASSGGQGIREQYF
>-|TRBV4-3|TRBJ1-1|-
TGCGCCAGCAGCCAAGATAGCGGGGTAGATACTGAAGCTTTCTTT
CASSQDSGVDTEAFF
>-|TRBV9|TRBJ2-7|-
TGTGCCAGCAGCGTAGGGACATTCTCCTACGAGCAGTACTTC
CASSVGTFSYEQYF
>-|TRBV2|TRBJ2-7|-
TGTGCCAGCCAAGGGGCAGCTAAGACCTACGAGCAGTACTTC
CASQGAAKTYEQYF
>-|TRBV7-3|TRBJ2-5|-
TGTGCCAGCAGCTTAATGAGGGAAGAGACCCAGTACTTC
CASSLMREETQYF
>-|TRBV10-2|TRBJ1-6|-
TGCGCCAGCAGTGAGTCGATTAGCGGGACAAGGCAGTCACCCCTCCACTTT
CASSESISGTRQSPLHF
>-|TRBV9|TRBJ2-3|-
TGTGCCAGCACCGTAGGGGCAGATACGCAGTATTTT
CASTVGADTQYF
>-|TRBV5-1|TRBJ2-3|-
TGCGCCAGCAGCAGGACCAGGGGAGGGTCAGATACGCAGTATTTT
CASSRTRGGSDTQYF
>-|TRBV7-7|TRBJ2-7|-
TGTGCCAGCAGCTTACAGGAGGGGGCCTCCTACGAGCAGTACTTC
CASSLQEGASYEQYF
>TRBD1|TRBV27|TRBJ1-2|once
TGTGCCAGCAGTTGGCGACAGGGACATGGCTACACCTTC
CASSWRQGHGYTF
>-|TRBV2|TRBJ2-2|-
TGTGCCAGCAGTGAAAGTCGGGGAACCGGGGAGCTGTTTTTT
CASSESRGTGELFF
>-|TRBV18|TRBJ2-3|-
TGTGCCAGCTCACCCTGGGCAGACTTGACTAGCACAGATACGCAGTATTTT
CASSPWADLTSTDTQYF
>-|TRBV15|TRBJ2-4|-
TGTGCCACCAGCAGAGAGGGGGGCGTAAACATTCAGTACTTC
CATSREGGVNIQYF
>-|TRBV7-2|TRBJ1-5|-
TGTGCCAGCAGCCTGACAGGCCTTAGCAATCAGCCCCAGCATTTT
CASSLTGLSNQPQHF
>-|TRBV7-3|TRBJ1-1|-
TGTGCCAGCAGCTCCCCTCCGGGGACTCGGAACACTGAAGCTTTCTTT
CASSSPPGTRNTEAFF
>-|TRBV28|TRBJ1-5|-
TGTGCCAGCAGTTTAAACCCCTATAATCAGCCCCAGCATTTT
CASSLNPYNQPQHF